One sample yielded the 12 T cell receptor beta chains listed below, sequenced in a study of cytomegalovirus exposure and HLA in healthy donors. Use of 60 Vbeta and 13 Jbeta primers characterized the PCR. Here immunoSEQ multiplex PCR was the method, and the copy in TCRdb shows in-frame clones only, minus some. The repertoire includes around 130,000 clones, 80% of them detected once, and roughly 2.4% sits in the top ten. The specimen sequenced was PBMCs. These receptors came from a man aged 25 to 40 in good health and CMV-seronegative.

The chain combines TRBV27 with TRBJ1-1, with D possibly being TRBD1 (5 bases). CDR1 is MNHEY and CDR2 is SMNVEV in the germline V gene (reference sequence). The CDR3 runs to 13 residues. V gave up 8 bases and J gave up 1 base, with 11 bases separating them. The CDR3 is CASGRGGNTEAFF. In nucleotides, the CDR3 is TGTGCCAGCGGGAGGGGCGGGAACACTGAAGCTTTCTTT.

The chain has TRBV5-1 and TRBJ2-1; maybe TRBD1 (5 bases). Trimming took 4 bases from V and 1 from J, leaving 15 bases between them. Germline V CDR1 and CDR2: SGHRS, YFSETQ. The CDR3 totals 16 residues. CDR3 sequence (DNA): TGCGCCAGCAGCGGGGCAGGGCCTCTATCCTACAATGAGCAGTTCTTC. It yields the protein CASSGAGPLSYNEQFF.

The CDR3 sequence is CASSETGSTQYF. The CDR3 nucleotides read TGTGCCAGCAGCGAAACAGGGAGTACGCAGTATTTT. The chain has TRBV9 and TRBJ2-3; maybe TRBD1 (6 bases). With 3 bases removed from V and 8 bases from J, the gap between germline ends came to 10 bases. The germline V gene encodes CDR1 SGDLS and CDR2 YYNGEE. The CDR3 is made up of 12 amino acids.

V and J are TRBV29-1 and TRBJ2-1; 8 nucleotides align to TRBD2. This CDR3 contains 12 residues. Trimming cost V 7 bases and J 8 bases; bases outside gene matches: 7. Germline V lookup: CDR1 SQVTM, CDR2 ANQGSEA. CDR3 sequence: CSGEGLDDEQFF. The CDR3 nucleotides read TGCAGCGGGGAGGGACTAGACGATGAGCAGTTCTTC.

The genes are TRBV9 and TRBJ2-5; TRBD2 might be the D (6 bases). Trimming shortened V by 4 bases and J by 3 bases, and 16 bases separated the two germline ends. This CDR3 is built from 15 residues. Germline V CDR1 and CDR2: SGDLS, YYNGEE. The DNA for the CDR3 is TGTGCCAGCAGCTCCGGGGGAGGCGTAAAAGAGACCCAGTACTTC. Translating gives CASSSGGGVKETQYF. The full variable domain, rest sourced from reference TRBV9 and TRBJ2-5, is DSGVTQTPKHLITATGQRVTLRCSPRSGDLSVYWYQQSLDQGLQFLIQYYNGEERAKGNILERFSAQQFPDLHSELNLSSLELGDSALYFCASSSGGGVKETQYFGPGTRLLVL.

This rearrangement joins TRBV5-6 to TRBJ2-5, with D tentatively TRBD1 (5 bases). Near its end, the DNA agrees better with TRBJ2-7, so the J call may be wrong. Per germline, CDR1 SGHDT and CDR2 YYEEEE. This CDR3 spans 13 amino acids. CDR3 amino acids: CASSYTSTGEQYF. The CDR3 region has the DNA TGTGCCAGCAGTTATACGTCTACAGGCGAGCAGTACTTC.

The chain couples TRBV27 to TRBJ2-3, with D possibly matching TRBD2 (6 bases). V was pared by 1 base and J by 4 bases, with 9 bases between. Per germline, CDR1 MNHEY and CDR2 SMNVEV (reference sequence). The CDR3 length is 14 residues. In DNA form, the CDR3 reads TGTGCCAGCAGTTTATACCCTAGCGCAGATACGCAGTATTTT. It translates to CASSLYPSADTQYF.

The chain's CDR3 is CASSSLEILGPSGNTIYF. In DNA form, the CDR3 reads TGTGCCAGCAGCTCCCTAGAAATTCTGGGGCCCTCCGGGAACACCATATATTTT. This chain joins TRBV5-6 and TRBJ1-3; a weak D match, TRBD1 (5 bases). From germline, CDR1 is SGHDT and CDR2 YYEEEE. Trimming removed 3 bases from V and 7 bases from J, with 26 bases in between. This CDR3 spans 18 amino acids.

This clone was detected once. The chain joins TRBV9 to TRBJ2-2; 8 nucleotides agree with TRBD2. Germline V gives CDR1 SGDLS, CDR2 YYNGEE. V dropped 4 bases and J dropped 0; count of bases not matched to a gene: 2. The CDR3 loop spans 15 amino acids. The CDR3 coding sequence is TGTGCCAGCAGCTTGGGACTAGCGAACACCGGGGAGCTGTTTTTT. It encodes CASSLGLANTGELFF. The full variable domain, rest sourced from reference TRBV9 and TRBJ2-2, is DSGVTQTPKHLITATGQRVTLRCSPRSGDLSVYWYQQSLDQGLQFLIQYYNGEERAKGNILERFSAQQFPDLHSELNLSSLELGDSALYFCASSLGLANTGELFFGEGSRLTVL.

This clone was observed a handful of times. The chain recombines TRBV7-9 with TRBJ2-7, with D hard to call. The germline V gene has CDR1 SEHNR and CDR2 FQNEAQ (reference sequence). The ends were cut back, 4 bases at V and 5 bases at J, with 6 bases in the middle. The CDR3 totals 11 residues. The CDR3 spells CASSSIDEQYF. The CDR3 DNA sequence: TGTGCCAGCAGCTCTATCGACGAGCAGTACTTC.

Worth noting for this clone: The junction departs from germline at one end; a sequencing error may be responsible. The chain has TRBV4-1 and TRBJ1-5, with no clear D. Germline V CDR1 and CDR2: MGHRA, YSYEKL. This CDR3 comprises 15 residues. The CDR3 spells CASSHTGMGNQPQNF. CDR3 in DNA: TGCGCCAGCAGCCATACGGGAATGGGGAATCAGCCCCAGAATTTT.

As to this clone: One end of the junction is discordant with germline, which a read error may explain. This chain links TRBV7-9 with TRBJ1-2, with D perhaps TRBD1 (6 bases). The CDR3 is 11 residues long. Germline-derived CDR1 and CDR2 are SEHNR and FQNEAQ (reference sequence). The CDR3 sequence is CASSGGYGYPF. The CDR3 DNA follows: TGTGCCAGCAGCGGGGGCTATGGCTACCCCTTC.